This TCR beta chain was sequenced for a study of blood T cells in healthy people across ages. Regarding the study as a whole: Researchers said unsorted PBMCs prevented a conclusive naive versus antigen-experienced comparison. TCR beta diversity was tightly associated with the proportion of naive T cells.

With a J-beta primer mix and a sample-barcoded 5' primer, a second PCR ran about 7 to 12 cycles. TCRdb independently ran MiXCR on the 5' RACE reads; one entry per CDR3 protein. This repertoire shows 650,000 to 1,000,000 distinct CDR3 sequences, 30% to 45% found once; its top ten account for approximately 12%. The CDR3 loop spans 14 amino acids. The germline V gene has CDR1 LGHDT and CDR2 YNNKEL (reference sequence). V lost 3 bases to trimming and J lost 7 bases; unmatched junction nucleotides: 8. This clonotype was recorded only once. Its antigen is as yet unknown. This TCR came from a man aged 18 to 30 in good health. This chain links TRBV3-1 with TRBJ1-2; TRBD1 aligns across 7 bases. Sequenced input: blood. The CDR3 nucleotides are TGTGCCAGCAGCCAGAGACAGGGAAGGGGTGGCTACACCTTC. Translated: CASSQRQGRGGYTF.